This T cell receptor (beta chain) comes out of a study of T cells in lung cancer brain metastases. Across the whole study: Tobacco use history was present in about 85% of the roughly 20 patients, median roughly 40 pack-years. Notes on the study in general: Paired primaries held more unique productive clones than brain metastases (median about 4,500 versus 1,500).

The data were produced by immunoSEQ multiplex PCR, yet TCRdb's version contains in-frame clones alone and is incomplete. The sample contains 1,500 to 2,000 clones, 84% of which appear only once. With respect to this clone: Its antigen is currently unknown.

V was shortened by 6 bases and J by 4 bases, with 7 bases between the two germline ends. The length of the CDR3 is 12 residues. Per the germline V gene, CDR1 is MNHEY and CDR2 is SVGAGI. The source material was tumor tissue from the primary lung tumor. The genes are TRBV6-5 and TRBJ2-1; D uncertain. The TCR comes from a man in his sixties or seventies with non-small cell lung cancer. The CDR3 sequence: CASSRGYNEQFF. In DNA form, the CDR3 reads TGTGCCAGCAGCCGCGGTTACAATGAGCAGTTCTTC.